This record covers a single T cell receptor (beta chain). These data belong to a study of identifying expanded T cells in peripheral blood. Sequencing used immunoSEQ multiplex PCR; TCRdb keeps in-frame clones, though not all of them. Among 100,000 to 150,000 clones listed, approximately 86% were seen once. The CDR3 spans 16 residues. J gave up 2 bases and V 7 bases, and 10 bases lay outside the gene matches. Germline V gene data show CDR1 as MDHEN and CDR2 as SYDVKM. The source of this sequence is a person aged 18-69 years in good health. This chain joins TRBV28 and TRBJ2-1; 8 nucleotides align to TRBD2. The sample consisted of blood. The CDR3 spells CASTPGGSGAYNEQFF. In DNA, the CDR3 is TGTGCCAGCACTCCAGGCGGTAGCGGGGCCTACAATGAGCAGTTCTTC.